The sequence of this T cell receptor (beta chain) was determined in a study of blood T cell repertoires in COVID-19. For the study at large: Specimens from acute and convalescent COVID-19 originated in the United States, Italy and Spain. Sources were T cells, B-cell-depleted T cells, or PBMCs; the material itself was cDNA or gDNA.

Per the study methods: Amplification of reference gene primers was used by the study to estimate nucleated cell counts. Using immunoSEQ multiplex PCR, the repertoire was profiled, and TCRdb retains in-frame clones only, with some absent. That table gives V, J and clone size, and the DNA gave D and trimming. The data show roughly 200,000 clones, around 90% seen once. This clone was observed a few times. V lost 8 bases and J lost 6; bases outside the gene matches: 15. Germline assignment: CDR1 LNHDA and CDR2 SQIVND (reference sequence). The CDR3 is 16 residues long. The TCR was taken from a man aged 45-65 years with acute or convalescent COVID-19. The sample comprised peripheral blood. The chain uses TRBV19 and TRBJ1-4, with 7 nucleotides matching TRBD1. DNA for the CDR3: TGTGCCAGTGGAGCCCCCCGGGACAGATCCCATGAAAAACTGTTTTTT. Translated, it gives CASGAPRDRSHEKLFF.